The source of this T cell receptor beta chain is a study of blood T cell repertoires in COVID-19. Study at large: In each case, the material was cDNA or gDNA derived from T cells, B-cell-depleted T cells, or PBMCs.

Under the authors' procedure: Reference gene primer amplification gave nucleated cell count estimates. Generated by immunoSEQ multiplex PCR, the TCRdb table keeps only in-frame clones and is missing some. The V and J calls and clone size are taken from that table; D and trimming were inferred from the DNA. The sample contains 45,000 to 60,000 clones, about 86% of which appear only once. The junction had 2 bases not matched to a gene; V was cut back by 7 bases and J by 0 bases. The CDR3 runs to 13 residues. Germline V gene sequence: CDR1 SQVTM, CDR2 ANQGSEA. Material for sequencing was peripheral blood. The chain is built from TRBV29-1 and TRBJ1-2, with 10 nucleotides matching TRBD1. This receptor was identified in a man aged 60 to 75 with acute or convalescent COVID-19. The CDR3 region is CSGGQGANYGYTF. CDR3 sequence (DNA): TGCAGCGGAGGACAGGGGGCTAACTATGGCTACACCTTC.